This entry features one T cell receptor (beta chain) sequence. Sequence at one end of the junction differs from germline and may be a read error. This specimen belongs to a study of OX40 agonist ivuxolimab in advanced cancers. This CDR3 has 15 amino acids. Germline V lookup: CDR1 KGHSH, CDR2 LQKENI. TCRdb's table, derived via immunoSEQ multiplex PCR, lists solely in-frame clones and lacks some. Among under 100,000 clones listed, more than 70% were seen once. The chain links TRBV18 to TRBJ1-2, with 8 bases matching TRBD1. The sample was CD4+ or CD8+ T cells sorted from blood, taken in a trial of the OX40 agonist ivuxolimab. The TCR comes from an adult with an advanced solid tumor such as melanoma, head and neck, liver or kidney cancer. The CDR3 is CASSPDRDGFYGHTF. In nucleotides, the CDR3 is TGTGCCAGCTCACCGGACAGGGACGGGTTCTATGGCCACACCTTC.